The clone carrying this TCR beta chain was detected only a few times. Its antigen is still unknown. This specimen belongs to a study of T cells after posttransplantation cyclophosphamide. Study results and limitations: Later blood repertoires were often dominated by clones from the donor CD8+ memory compartment.

Sequencing used immunoSEQ multiplex PCR; TCRdb keeps in-frame clones, though not all of them. Listed for the sample are about 24,000 clones, none seen a single time. Per the germline V gene, CDR1 is LNHDA and CDR2 is SQIVND (reference sequence). V was clipped by 0 bases and J by 2 bases; unmatched bases: 5. This CDR3 contains 17 residues. Sequenced: PBMCs. The sequence derives from a woman aged 55-69 years in good health, CMV-negative, and a related stem cell transplant donor. This chain links TRBV19 with TRBJ2-3; 10 bases map to TRBD1. This chain's CDR3 is CASSIESGTGVTDTQYF. In DNA, the CDR3 is TGTGCCAGTAGTATAGAATCCGGGACAGGGGTCACAGATACGCAGTATTTT. Full variable domain (outside the CDR3, taken from reference TRBV19 and TRBJ2-3): DGGITQSPKYLFRKEGQNVTLSCEQNLNHDAMYWYRQDPGQGLRLIYYSQIVNDFQKGDIAEGYSVSREKKESFPLTVTSAQKNPTAFYLCASSIESGTGVTDTQYFGPGTRLTVL.